The 28 T cell receptor beta chains below come from one sample, sequenced in a study of PD-L1 blockade in urothelial cancer. Documented time point: peripheral blood 6 weeks after treatment start. Method: immunoSEQ multiplex PCR; TCRdb's copy keeps in-frame clones and lacks some. There are 25,000 to 35,000 clones in the sample; 84% occur only once, and about 2.7% lies in the top ten. The material was PBMCs, obtained around atezolizumab (anti-PD-L1) treatment. The receptors stem from an older man with urothelial cancer.

The CDR3 sequence: CASSLGGAAGGYGYTF. DNA of the CDR3: TGTGCCAGCAGCTTAGGGGGTGCGGCAGGGGGCTATGGCTACACCTTC. The V gene is TRBV7-2, the J gene TRBJ1-2, with 7 bases that match TRBD1. Germline V gene lookup returns CDR1 SGHTA and CDR2 FQGNSA. Trimming took 1 base from V and 4 from J; bases not matched to a gene: 9. CDR3 length equals 16 residues.

The rearrangement joins TRBV15 to TRBJ2-2, with 9 bases that match TRBD1. The CDR3 sequence is 15 residues long. Per germline, CDR1 LNHNV and CDR2 YYDKDF (reference sequence). Trimming took 5 bases from V and 1 from J; bases not matched to a gene: 2. CDR3 DNA sequence: TGTGCCACCAGCGGGGGACAGGGGAACACCGGGGAGCTGTTTTTT. As protein: CATSGGQGNTGELFF.

This chain joins TRBV27 and TRBJ2-6, with a possible D match to TRBD1 (6 bases). V was cut by 6 bases and J by 2 bases, with 14 bases left in between. From germline, CDR1 is MNHEY and CDR2 SMNVEV (reference sequence). CDR3 length: 16 amino acids. CDR3 DNA sequence: TGTGCCAGCAGGACTACAGGGTTCGCTGGGGCCAACGTCCTGACTTTC. Protein sequence: CASRTTGFAGANVLTF.

The rearrangement links TRBV23-1 to TRBJ1-2, with D unresolved. TRBV23-1 is recorded as an ORF, its role being uncertain. Trimming cost V 7 bases and J 4 bases, with 10 bases left between them. The CDR3 covers 12 residues. CDR3 in amino acids: CASKSQPYGYTF. The DNA of the CDR3 is TGCGCCAGCAAATCACAGCCCTATGGCTACACCTTC.

This clone appeared once. This chain connects TRBV9 to TRBJ2-2; D unclear. Germline values: CDR1 SGDLS, CDR2 YYNGEE. The V end lost 5 bases, the J end lost 1 base, and 9 bases lay between the germline ends. CDR3 length equals 14 residues. CDR3 region: CASRGLMNTGELFF. CDR3 nucleotide sequence: TGTGCCAGCAGGGGCCTTATGAACACCGGGGAGCTGTTTTTT.

This chain joins TRBV11-1 and TRBJ2-3, with no clear D. The V end was cut by 4 bases, the J end by 0 bases, with 5 bases between. Germline V lookup: CDR1 SGHAT, CDR2 FQDESV (reference sequence). CDR3 length: 13 residues. Here the CDR3 DNA reads TGTGCCAGCAGCTCCCCTAGCACAGATACGCAGTATTTT. Encoded protein: CASSSPSTDTQYF.

The rearrangement links TRBV28 to TRBJ2-4, with TRBD2 identical over 14 bases. Trimming cost V 5 bases and J 7 bases; bases outside gene matches: 19. The CDR3 has 20 amino acids. Germline V CDR1 and CDR2: MDHEN, SYDVKM. In nucleotides, the CDR3 is TGTGCCAGCAGTCCAACTTCTCGGACTAGCGGGAGGAGGGGTAGTAACATTCAGTACTTC. Its protein is CASSPTSRTSGRRGSNIQYF.

The chain carries TRBV4-3 and TRBJ2-7, with 12 bases identical to TRBD2. The germline V gene encodes CDR1 LGHNA and CDR2 YSLEER. The length of the CDR3 is 15 residues. V lost 2 bases, J lost 3 bases, and 2 bases stayed unmatched. The CDR3 sequence: CASSQRLAGDYEQYF. CDR3 nucleotide sequence: TGCGCCAGCAGCCAACGACTAGCGGGGGACTACGAGCAGTACTTC.

The chain has TRBV4-2 and TRBJ1-6, with TRBD1 matching 10 bases. The CDR3 totals 15 residues. Germline V gene sequence: CDR1 LGHNA, CDR2 YNFKEQ. The J segment lost 10 bases and the V segment lost 5 bases, leaving 8 bases of the junction unmatched. The CDR3 region has the DNA TGTGCCAGCAGCGAGCCGGGACAGGGGATATCACCCCTCCACTTT. Its translation is CASSEPGQGISPLHF.

The chain is built from TRBV5-6 and TRBJ2-4, with D perhaps matching TRBD2 (6 bases). CDR1 is SGHDT and CDR2 is YYEEEE in the germline V gene. The CDR3 sequence is 17 residues long. The V end lost 6 bases, the J end lost 0 bases, and 19 bases lay between the germline ends. The CDR3 here is CASTLMGGGLAKNIQYF. CDR3 DNA: TGTGCCAGCACCCTGATGGGGGGAGGTCTAGCCAAAAACATTCAGTACTTC.

The chain links TRBV5-1 to TRBJ1-1; TRBD1 aligns across 9 bases. Losses at the gene ends were 4 bases for V and 2 bases for J; bases not matched to a gene: 15. Germline lookup yields CDR1 SGHRS and CDR2 YFSETQ. The CDR3 is 18 residues long. The CDR3 DNA reads TGCGCCAGCAGCCCCCCGAGGGGACAGGGATTAGAAAACACTGAAGCTTTCTTT. It encodes CASSPPRGQGLENTEAFF.

This chain's CDR3 is CASSDSWGGEQYF. In DNA, the CDR3 is TGTGCCAGCAGTGACTCGTGGGGGGGCGAGCAGTACTTC. V gene TRBV6-4 combines with J gene TRBJ2-7, with 7 bases lining up with TRBD2. Germline values: CDR1 MRHNA, CDR2 SNTAGT. Trimming removed 0 bases from V and 6 bases from J; junction bases left unmatched: 2. CDR3 length equals 13 residues.

The table lists this clone with a few counts. The V and J genes are TRBV19 and TRBJ2-2, with 8 nucleotides matching TRBD2. The CDR3 extends over 13 amino acids. CDR1 and CDR2 from the germline V gene are LNHDA and SQIVND (reference sequence). V shed 7 bases, J shed 7 bases, and the junction held 5 bases outside the gene matches. Here the CDR3 reads CASNPAGVGELFF. The DNA for the CDR3 is TGTGCCAGTAACCCAGCGGGAGTCGGGGAGCTGTTTTTT.

This clone was seen more than once but under ten times. This chain joins TRBV27 and TRBJ2-7, with 11 nucleotides matching TRBD2. This CDR3 contains 15 residues. Trimming took 2 bases from V and 3 from J; bases not matched to a gene: 3. Germline CDR1 and CDR2: MNHEY and SMNVEV (reference sequence). The chain's CDR3 is CASSLRLAGHYEQYF. The CDR3 DNA reads as TGTGCCAGCAGTTTAAGACTAGCGGGACACTACGAGCAGTACTTC.

The V gene is TRBV6-1, the J gene TRBJ1-1, with D unclear. CDR1 is MNHNS, CDR2 SASEGT, per germline. V lost 3 bases and J lost 1, with 6 bases in between. CDR3 length equals 13 residues. The CDR3 sequence is CASSDLRNTEAFF. The CDR3 nucleotides are TGTGCCAGCAGTGACCTCAGGAACACTGAAGCTTTCTTT.

The genes are TRBV20-1 and TRBJ2-7, with 7 bases aligning to TRBD1. Germline V gene lookup returns CDR1 DFQATT and CDR2 SNEGSKA (reference sequence). V trimming: 6 bases; J trimming: 7 bases; junction bases outside the gene matches: 6. The CDR3 is 11 residues long. CDR3 nucleotide sequence: TGCAGTGCACGACAGGGATTGGAGCAGTACTTC. It is translated as CSARQGLEQYF.

This clone was seen just once. The V gene is TRBV7-6, the J gene TRBJ2-7; weak D call: TRBD1 (6 bases). The length of the CDR3 is 13 residues. V was trimmed by 5 bases and J by 0 bases, leaving 8 bases between them. Germline values: CDR1 SGHVS, CDR2 FNYEAQ. The CDR3 sequence: CASSRGYSYEQYF. Here the CDR3 DNA reads TGTGCCAGCAGCAGGGGGTACTCCTACGAGCAGTACTTC.

The chain's CDR3 is CASSLAGGPGGLGGYTF. For the CDR3, the DNA is TGTGCCAGCAGCTTGGCGGGGGGGCCGGGGGGCTTAGGAGGCTACACCTTC. The chain has TRBV5-6 and TRBJ1-2, with D maybe TRBD1 (6 bases). The V gene lost 0 bases and the J gene lost 8 bases, with 23 bases spanning the gap. Germline V lookup: CDR1 SGHDT, CDR2 YYEEEE. This CDR3 has 17 amino acids.

The chain joins TRBV5-1 to TRBJ1-1, with D possibly matching TRBD1 (6 bases). Looked up from germline, CDR1 is SGHRS and CDR2 is YFSETQ. V was pared by 4 bases and J by 1 base, with 11 bases between. CDR3 length: 14 residues. The CDR3 region has the DNA TGCGCCAGCAGCGAAAGGGGGGGGAACACTGAAGCTTTCTTT. The encoded protein is CASSERGGNTEAFF.

The CDR3 DNA reads TGTGCCAGTAGTGGGGGACAGGGGCCAGTCTATGGCTACACCTTC. This sequence encodes CASSGGQGPVYGYTF. The genes are TRBV19 and TRBJ1-2, with 10 bases matching TRBD1. Trimming at V came to 5 bases and at J to 4 bases, leaving 7 bases not matched to a gene. The CDR3 is 15 amino acids. Germline V lookup: CDR1 LNHDA, CDR2 SQIVND (reference sequence).

This sequence joins TRBV5-1 and TRBJ1-4; D gene ambiguous. Per the germline V gene, CDR1 is SGHRS and CDR2 is YFSETQ. The CDR3 runs to 15 residues. V lost 0 bases and J 0 bases, leaving 6 bases between the germline ends. The CDR3 here is CASSLGTATNEKLFF. In DNA form, the CDR3 reads TGCGCCAGCAGCTTGGGAACAGCAACTAATGAAAAACTGTTTTTT.

The V and J genes are TRBV6-1 and TRBJ2-7, with D possibly matching TRBD1 (5 bases). The germline V and J ends were trimmed by 8 bases and 1 base, with 12 bases remaining between them. In germline, CDR1 is MNHNS, CDR2 SASEGT. The CDR3 consists of 13 residues. The CDR3 sequence is CASSDIGSYEQYF. The CDR3 nucleotides read TGTGCCAGCTCGGACATAGGATCCTACGAGCAGTACTTC.

V gene TRBV18 combines with J gene TRBJ2-3; D call uncertain. The CDR3 spans 14 residues. Deletions cut 1 base from V and 1 base from J, with 6 bases between. CDR1 and CDR2 from the germline V gene are KGHSH and LQKENI. The CDR3 DNA reads as TGTGCCAGCTCACCACGCCCGGGCACAGATACGCAGTATTTT. Translating it yields CASSPRPGTDTQYF.

CDR3 protein: CASSQDWWDRAYNEQFF. CDR3 DNA: TGTGCCAGCAGCCAAGACTGGTGGGACAGGGCTTACAATGAGCAGTTCTTC. The rearrangement uses TRBV4-2 and TRBJ2-1; 9 bases fit TRBD1. The CDR3 is made up of 17 amino acids. Per germline, CDR1 LGHNA and CDR2 YNFKEQ. Trimming at V came to 0 bases and at J to 4 bases, leaving 7 bases not matched to a gene.

The rearrangement joins TRBV7-2 to TRBJ2-2, with D possibly being TRBD1 (6 bases). CDR3 length equals 15 residues. V lost 0 bases and J lost 2, with 7 bases in between. The V gene's germline CDR1 is SGHTA and CDR2 FQGNSA. The CDR3 loop is CASSLAGGNTGELFF. As DNA, the CDR3 is TGTGCCAGCAGCTTAGCAGGGGGAAACACCGGGGAGCTGTTTTTT. Full variable domain (rest looked up from reference TRBV7-2 and TRBJ2-2): GAGVSQSPSNKVTEKGKDVELRCDPISGHTALYWYRQSLGQGLEFLIYFQGNSAPDKSGLPSDRFSAERTGGSVSTLTIQRTQQEDSAVYLCASSLAGGNTGELFFGEGSRLTVL.

V and J are TRBV5-1 and TRBJ2-1, with 7 bases that match TRBD2. The germline V gene encodes CDR1 SGHRS and CDR2 YFSETQ. The ends lost 3 bases at V and 3 bases at J; junction bases unmatched: 9. The CDR3 is 16 residues long. CDR3 DNA sequence: TGCGCCAGCAGCTCGCAAGGACTAGAAGTCTACAATGAGCAGTTCTTC. It codes for CASSSQGLEVYNEQFF.

The J gene is TRBJ2-7, the V gene TRBV21-1; the D call in the table, TRBD1, was not verified against the DNA. TRBV21-1 is classified as a pseudogene. The CDR3 length is 15 residues. The DNA of the CDR3 is TGTGCCAGCAGCAATCCAACAGGGGGCGTCTACGAGCAGTACTTC. Encoded protein: CASSNPTGGVYEQYF.

J is TRBJ2-3 and V is TRBV7-9, with D perhaps TRBD1 (6 bases). Germline loops: CDR1 SEHNR, CDR2 FQNEAQ (reference sequence). The CDR3 extends over 16 amino acids. V was pared by 5 bases and J by 6 bases, with 21 bases between. The CDR3 loop is CASSPIRDMGRDTQYF. CDR3 bases: TGTGCCAGCAGCCCAATCCGGGACATGGGAAGGGATACGCAGTATTTT.